What follows are 19 T cell receptor beta chains derived from one specimen sequenced in a study of blood T cell repertoires in COVID-19. Generated by immunoSEQ multiplex PCR, the TCRdb table keeps only in-frame clones and is missing some. The table lists about 8,700 clones, around 88% of them singletons, with just over 7% in the top ten. What was sequenced was peripheral blood. All receptors come from a human donor with active COVID-19. The donor label of this sample is uncertain.

The chain has TRBV19 and TRBJ2-2; 7 nucleotides line up with TRBD1. Germline V gives CDR1 LNHDA, CDR2 SQIVND (reference sequence). CDR3 length: 15 residues. The J segment lost 4 bases and the V segment lost 5 bases, leaving 7 bases of the junction unmatched. This CDR3 is CASSAGQVGTGELFF. The CDR3 DNA sequence: TGTGCCAGTAGTGCCGGACAGGTCGGCACCGGGGAGCTGTTTTTT.

This chain uses TRBV2 with TRBJ2-6; 11 nucleotides line up with TRBD1. The CDR3 totals 21 residues. Germline CDR1 is SNHLY and CDR2 is FYNNEI. V trimming: 3 bases; J trimming: 1 base; junction bases outside the gene matches: 14. The CDR3 is CASSEQDTGTGGHSGANVLTF. CDR3 DNA: TGTGCCAGCAGTGAGCAGGACACTGGGACAGGGGGTCATTCTGGGGCCAACGTCCTGACTTTC.

This chain connects TRBV28 to TRBJ2-2, with 8 bases fitting TRBD2. V lost 6 bases, J lost 0 bases, and 0 bases stayed unmatched. Germline values: CDR1 MDHEN, CDR2 SYDVKM. The CDR3 spans 14 residues. The CDR3 DNA reads TGTGCCAGCAGGCGGGAGGCGAACACCGGGGAGCTGTTTTTT. The encoded protein is CASRREANTGELFF.

The V gene is TRBV4-1, the J gene TRBJ2-3, with 9 positions matching TRBD2. J lost 3 bases, V lost 1 base, and 8 bases had no gene match. CDR1 and CDR2 (germline): MGHRA, YSYEKL. The CDR3 covers 17 residues. CDR3 nucleotide sequence: TGCGCCAGCAGCCAAGTTCGCGGGAGGGCCGAGACAGATACGCAGTATTTT. Protein: CASSQVRGRAETDTQYF.

This clone was recorded once. J is TRBJ1-5 and V is TRBV9; perhaps TRBD1 as D (5 bases). In germline, CDR1 is SGDLS, CDR2 YYNGEE. The CDR3 has 15 residues. Trimming took 2 bases from V and 0 from J, leaving 9 bases between them. The CDR3 DNA is TGTGCCAGCAGCGTGGGGGGAATTAGCAATCAGCCCCAGCATTTT. Translated: CASSVGGISNQPQHF.

The chain employs TRBV9 and TRBJ2-3; 7 bases agree with TRBD2. Germline V gene sequence: CDR1 SGDLS, CDR2 YYNGEE. CDR3 length: 16 amino acids. With 5 bases clipped from V and 4 bases from J, the junction kept 13 bases outside the gene matches. CDR3 sequence (DNA): TGTGCCAGCAGTCCGTCTAGCGGACCTGGGGCAGATACGCAGTATTTT. Translation: CASSPSSGPGADTQYF.

The gene calls are TRBV7-2 and TRBJ2-1; 14 positions agree with TRBD2. The CDR3 is 16 residues long. Germline lookup yields CDR1 SGHTA and CDR2 FQGNSA. Trimming took 1 base from V and 10 from J; bases not matched to a gene: 6. The CDR3 DNA reads as TGTGCCAGCAGCTTAGAGACTAGCGGGAGGGCCAGGGAGCAGTTCTTC. It codes for CASSLETSGRAREQFF.

The chain uses TRBV3-1 (or the pseudogene TRBV3-2) and TRBJ1-4, with D maybe TRBD1 (5 bases). The germline V and J ends were trimmed by 0 bases and 4 bases, with 12 bases remaining between them. The CDR3 sequence is 16 residues long. CDR1 LGHDT and CDR2 YNNKEL come from the germline V gene (reference sequence). CDR3 bases: TGTGCCAGCAGCCAAGATAAGACAGACGATAATGAAAAACTGTTTTTT. This encodes CASSQDKTDDNEKLFF.

V is TRBV6-4 and J is TRBJ2-1, with 12 bases matching TRBD2. The V segment lost 0 bases and the J segment 6 bases; nucleotides outside the gene matches: 3. The V gene's germline CDR1 is MRHNA and CDR2 SNTAGT. CDR3 length equals 16 residues. The CDR3 DNA reads as TGTGCCAGCAGTGACTCGGCTAGCGGGGGGGCCAATGAGCAGTTCTTC. Translating it yields CASSDSASGGANEQFF.

The chain joins TRBV6-5 to TRBJ2-1; the match to TRBD2 covers 12 bases. Germline V CDR1 and CDR2: MNHEY, SVGAGI. This CDR3 has 15 amino acids. V gave up 6 bases and J gave up 10 bases; unmatched junction bases: 10. This CDR3 is CASRVTSGGLGEQFF. In DNA form, the CDR3 reads TGTGCCAGCAGGGTGACTAGCGGGGGCCTCGGGGAGCAGTTCTTC.

This chain links TRBV25-1 with TRBJ1-2; no firm D call. The CDR3 sequence is 14 residues long. Trimming cost V 3 bases and J 2 bases, with 10 bases left between them. CDR1 MGHDK and CDR2 SYGVNS come from the germline V gene. The CDR3 loop reads CASSELGGNYGYTF. DNA for the CDR3: TGTGCCAGCAGTGAGCTGGGAGGGAACTATGGCTACACCTTC.

The chain joins TRBV29-1 to TRBJ2-6; no definite D call. The V gene lost 4 bases and the J gene lost 1 base, with 5 bases spanning the gap. The CDR3 totals 13 residues. Germline V gene lookup returns CDR1 SQVTM and CDR2 ANQGSEA. CDR3 residues: CSVARSGANVLTF. DNA for the CDR3: TGCAGCGTTGCCCGGTCTGGGGCCAACGTCCTGACTTTC.

The chain couples TRBV10-3 to TRBJ2-1, with 9 nucleotides matching TRBD2. Germline V lookup: CDR1 ENHRY, CDR2 SYGVKD. The length of the CDR3 is 17 residues. Trimming took 10 bases from V and 0 from J; bases not matched to a gene: 13. CDR3 nucleotide sequence: TGTGCCACCCAGGCCGCGGGGGGGCTTACCTCCTACAATGAGCAGTTCTTC. Its translation is CATQAAGGLTSYNEQFF.

This chain connects TRBV19 to TRBJ2-2, with 11 positions matching TRBD2. V was clipped by 5 bases and J by 0 bases; unmatched bases: 14. In germline, CDR1 is LNHDA, CDR2 SQIVND (reference sequence). The CDR3 totals 20 residues. The CDR3, as DNA: TGTGCCAGTAGTCGGCGACTAGCGGGGCCACGTGGATCGAACACCGGGGAGCTGTTTTTT. Its protein is CASSRRLAGPRGSNTGELFF.

V is TRBV12-3 or TRBV12-4 and J is TRBJ2-1; the match to TRBD2 covers 8 bases. The CDR3 is 13 residues long. With V trimmed by 5 bases and J by 6 bases, 3 bases remained unmatched. CDR3 protein: CASSTGLVNEQFF. CDR3 DNA sequence: TGTGCCAGCAGTACGGGACTAGTCAATGAGCAGTTCTTC.

The chain joins TRBV30 to TRBJ1-1; D perhaps matches TRBD1 (6 bases). The CDR3 extends over 13 amino acids. Looked up from germline, CDR1 is GTSNPN and CDR2 is SVGIG (reference sequence). Trimming pared 3 bases from V and 7 bases from J, leaving 15 bases between. The CDR3 bases are TGTGCCTGGAGCGGGGGGGGCTGGGGTGAAGCTTTCTTT. It specifies CAWSGGGWGEAFF.

This clone was observed once. The chain is built from TRBV4-1 and TRBJ2-5; a possible D gene is TRBD1 (7 bases). V lost 1 base and J lost 4, with 16 bases in between. Germline V lookup: CDR1 MGHRA, CDR2 YSYEKL. CDR3 length: 16 residues. DNA of the CDR3: TGCGCCAGCAGCCAAGCCGGGGCAGGGGGGATAGAGACCCAGTACTTC. Translating it yields CASSQAGAGGIETQYF.

The chain is built from TRBV6-4 and TRBJ2-2; D remains unclear. The V gene's germline CDR1 is MRHNA and CDR2 SNTAGT. Trimming pared 5 bases from V and 0 bases from J, leaving 4 bases between. This CDR3 contains 13 residues. CDR3 sequence reads: CASSSANTGELFF. CDR3 in DNA: TGTGCCAGCAGTAGCGCGAACACCGGGGAGCTGTTTTTT.

This chain connects TRBV7-3 to TRBJ2-1; D remains ambiguous. This CDR3 is 16 amino acids long. Germline CDR1 reads SGHTA; CDR2 reads FQGTGA. V lost 2 bases to trimming and J lost 0 bases, with 11 bases between them. The CDR3 protein is CASSLHPFSSYNEQFF. The CDR3 nucleotides read TGTGCCAGCAGCTTACATCCGTTCAGCTCCTACAATGAGCAGTTCTTC.